The clone carrying this T cell receptor (beta chain) was counted only a few times. Data came from immunoSEQ multiplex PCR; TCRdb stores just in-frame clones and leaves some out. The table lists 80,000 to 95,000 clones, approximately 86% of them singletons. The V end lost 7 bases, the J end lost 0 bases, and 14 bases lay between the germline ends. The CDR3 loop spans 15 amino acids. CDR1 is MDHEN and CDR2 is SYDVKM in the germline V gene. This sample is drawn from a study of OX40 agonist ivuxolimab in advanced cancers. In the study overall: Eligibility admitted prior anti-PD-1, anti-PD-L1 or anti-CTLA-4 therapy; 35% to 40% had some.

This rearrangement joins TRBV28 to TRBJ2-3, with D unclear. The receptor was isolated from an adult with an advanced solid tumor such as melanoma, head and neck, liver or kidney cancer. The sequences come from CD4+ or CD8+ T cells sorted from blood, collected in a trial of the OX40 agonist ivuxolimab. The CDR3 DNA reads TGTGCCAGCATCCATGTCAGAGGAAGCACAGATACGCAGTATTTT. Protein sequence: CASIHVRGSTDTQYF.